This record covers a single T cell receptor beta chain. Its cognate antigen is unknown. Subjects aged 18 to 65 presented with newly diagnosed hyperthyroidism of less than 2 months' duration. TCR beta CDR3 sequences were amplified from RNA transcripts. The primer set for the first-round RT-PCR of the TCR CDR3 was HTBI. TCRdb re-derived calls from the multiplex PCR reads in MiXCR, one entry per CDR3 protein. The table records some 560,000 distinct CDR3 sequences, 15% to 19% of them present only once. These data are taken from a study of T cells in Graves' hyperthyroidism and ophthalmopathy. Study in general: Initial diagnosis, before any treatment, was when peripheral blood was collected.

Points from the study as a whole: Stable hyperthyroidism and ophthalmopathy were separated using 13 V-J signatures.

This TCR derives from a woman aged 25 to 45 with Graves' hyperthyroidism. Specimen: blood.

The CDR3 DNA reads TGCGCCAGCAGTCCGGCGGGAGTAAGGACCGGGGAGCTGTTTTTT. Its translation: CASSPAGVRTGELFF. V usage is TRBV10-2 and J usage is TRBJ2-2, with 7 bases matching TRBD2. Germline CDR1 is WSHSY and CDR2 is SAAADI. The ends lost 5 bases at V and 5 bases at J; junction bases unmatched: 8. The CDR3 has 15 residues.